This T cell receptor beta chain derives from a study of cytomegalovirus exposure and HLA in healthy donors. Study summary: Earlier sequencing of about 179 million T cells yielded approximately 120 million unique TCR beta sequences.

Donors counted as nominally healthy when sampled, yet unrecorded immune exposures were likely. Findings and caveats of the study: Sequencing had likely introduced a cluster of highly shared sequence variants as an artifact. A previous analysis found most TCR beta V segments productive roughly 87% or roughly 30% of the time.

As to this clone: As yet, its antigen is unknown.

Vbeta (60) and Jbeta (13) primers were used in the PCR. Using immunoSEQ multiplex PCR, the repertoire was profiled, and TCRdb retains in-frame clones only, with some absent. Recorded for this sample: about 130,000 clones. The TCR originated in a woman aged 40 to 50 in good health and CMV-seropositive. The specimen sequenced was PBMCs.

Here the CDR3 DNA reads TGTGCCAGCAGCCCAGGGTTAAGTACGAGCTACGAGCAGTACTTC. Encoded protein: CASSPGLSTSYEQYF. The chain uses TRBV7-8 and TRBJ2-7; D is perhaps TRBD1 (5 bases). The germline CDR1 and CDR2 sequences are SGHVS and FQNEAQ. The CDR3 consists of 15 residues. Trimming removed 5 bases at V and 3 bases at J, with 17 bases between.